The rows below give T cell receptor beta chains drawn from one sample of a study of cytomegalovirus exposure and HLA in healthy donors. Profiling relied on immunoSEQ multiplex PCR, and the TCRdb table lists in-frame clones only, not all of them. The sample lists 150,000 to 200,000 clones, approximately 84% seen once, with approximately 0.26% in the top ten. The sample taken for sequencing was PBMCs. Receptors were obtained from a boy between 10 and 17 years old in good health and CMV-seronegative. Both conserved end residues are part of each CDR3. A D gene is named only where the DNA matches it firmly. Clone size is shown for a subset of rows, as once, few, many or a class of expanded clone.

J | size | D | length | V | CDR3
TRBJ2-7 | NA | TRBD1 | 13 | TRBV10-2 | CASGDSNTYEQYF
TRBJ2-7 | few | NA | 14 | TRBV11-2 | CASSSGAGPYEQYF
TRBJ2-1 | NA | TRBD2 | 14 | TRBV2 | CASIYGTIYNEQFF
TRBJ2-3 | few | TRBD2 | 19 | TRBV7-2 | CASSLVGRVSGGAGDTQYF
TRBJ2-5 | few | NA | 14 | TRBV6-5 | CASSPDTYQETQYF
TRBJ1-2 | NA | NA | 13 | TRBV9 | CASSGGHLYGYTF
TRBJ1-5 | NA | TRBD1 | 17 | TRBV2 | CASSSGTGDLVDQPQHF
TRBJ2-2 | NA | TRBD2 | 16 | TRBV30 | CAISVRGGAYTGELFF
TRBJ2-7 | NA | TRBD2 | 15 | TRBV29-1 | CSVEDRGGTEYEQYF
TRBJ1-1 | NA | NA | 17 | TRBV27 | CASSLLFYGRMNTEAFF
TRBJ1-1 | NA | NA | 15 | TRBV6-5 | CASSYIPIGGTEAFF
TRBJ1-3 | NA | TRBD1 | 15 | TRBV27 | CASSLTGNSGNTIYF
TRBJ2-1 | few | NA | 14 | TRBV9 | CASTDSLAYNEQFF
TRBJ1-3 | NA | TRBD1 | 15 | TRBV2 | CASQETGLPGNTIYF
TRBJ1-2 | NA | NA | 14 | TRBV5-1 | CASSWEGRMLDYTF
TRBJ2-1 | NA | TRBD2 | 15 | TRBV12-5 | CASGPLSGGLLEQFF
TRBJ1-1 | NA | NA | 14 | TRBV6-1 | CASSPTGKNPEAFF
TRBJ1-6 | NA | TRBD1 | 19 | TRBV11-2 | CASSLRPQGFSSYNSPLHF
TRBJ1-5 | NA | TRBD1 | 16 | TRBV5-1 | CASSLGTGGAPQPQHF